Each of the 15 T cell receptor beta chains below was sequenced from the same sample in a study of blood T cell repertoires in COVID-19. TCRdb keeps only in-frame clones here, not all; method: immunoSEQ multiplex PCR. The table shows about 270,000 clones, with 80% to 90% occurring only once. Sequenced sample: peripheral blood. The receptor set was obtained from a woman between 65 and 79 years old with acute or convalescent COVID-19.

The rearrangement uses TRBV28 and TRBJ1-2, with 12 bases matching TRBD1. Germline trimming cut 10 bases from V and 8 bases from J; bases unmatched to any gene: 14. Germline values: CDR1 MDHEN, CDR2 SYDVKM. This CDR3 is built from 15 residues. DNA of the CDR3: TGTGCCACTGTCTCGGGACAGGGGGCGATACGGGGCTACACCTTC. Its translation: CATVSGQGAIRGYTF.

This clone was detected once. The chain employs TRBV5-1 and TRBJ1-2; tentative D call: TRBD1 (5 bases). The germline V gene has CDR1 SGHRS and CDR2 YFSETQ. The CDR3 totals 15 residues. V lost 0 bases, J lost 1 base, and 10 bases lay in between. The CDR3 region has the DNA TGCGCCAGCAGCTTGGGAGACAGAGATAACTATGGCTACACCTTC. It is translated as CASSLGDRDNYGYTF.

The chain has TRBV2 and TRBJ1-6, with D perhaps TRBD1 (6 bases). The V gene lost 4 bases and the J gene lost 10 bases, with 17 bases spanning the gap. This CDR3 is 15 amino acids long. Per the germline V gene, CDR1 is SNHLY and CDR2 is FYNNEI. CDR3 in DNA: TGTGCCAGCAGTGGGGGGAACAGGGCTAGCTCACCCCTCCACTTT. It is translated as CASSGGNRASSPLHF.

This chain links TRBV6-5 with TRBJ1-1; TRBD1 aligns across 8 bases. Germline lookup yields CDR1 MNHEY and CDR2 SVGAGI. V lost 1 base, J lost 6 bases, and 7 bases stayed unmatched. CDR3 length equals 15 residues. Here the CDR3 reads CASSYYTGGDPEAFF. In nucleotides, the CDR3 is TGTGCCAGCAGTTACTATACAGGGGGTGACCCTGAAGCTTTCTTT.

This rearrangement joins TRBV3-1 (or the pseudogene TRBV3-2) to TRBJ1-2; D ambiguous. The CDR3 totals 14 residues. Germline V lookup: CDR1 LGHDT, CDR2 YNNKEL (reference sequence). Trimming removed 3 bases at V and 4 bases at J, with 12 bases between. The CDR3 sequence: CASSHSSASYGYTF. CDR3 DNA: TGTGCCAGCAGCCACTCGTCGGCTAGCTATGGCTACACCTTC.

V and J are TRBV19 and TRBJ2-7; D may be TRBD1 (5 bases). The V gene's germline CDR1 is LNHDA and CDR2 SQIVND (reference sequence). This CDR3 has 14 amino acids. Trimming removed 7 bases from V and 0 bases from J, with 13 bases in between. The CDR3 nucleotides are TGTGCCAGTAATTCCGGCAGGGCCTCCTACGAGCAGTACTTC. Its translation: CASNSGRASYEQYF.

The chain employs TRBV9 and TRBJ2-5; maybe TRBD2 (5 bases). The CDR3 is 15 amino acids. Per the germline V gene, CDR1 is SGDLS and CDR2 is YYNGEE. V was pared by 0 bases and J by 9 bases, with 18 bases between. The CDR3 DNA reads as TGTGCCAGCAGCGTAGACCCCTCTACGGACTTCCCCCAGTACTTC. Translating gives CASSVDPSTDFPQYF. Looking up the rest from reference TRBV9 and TRBJ2-5 gives the full variable domain: DSGVTQTPKHLITATGQRVTLRCSPRSGDLSVYWYQQSLDQGLQFLIQYYNGEERAKGNILERFSAQQFPDLHSELNLSSLELGDSALYFCASSVDPSTDFPQYFGPGTRLLVL.

The genes are TRBV12-3 or TRBV12-4 and TRBJ1-5; D unclear. The CDR3 extends over 11 amino acids. Trimming stripped 4 bases from V and 4 bases from J, with 2 bases between. CDR3 amino acids: CASSSNQPQHF. CDR3 sequence (DNA): TGTGCCAGCAGTTCTAATCAGCCCCAGCATTTT.

The rearrangement links TRBV6-5 to TRBJ1-5; 7 nucleotides align to TRBD1. With 6 bases clipped from V and 3 bases from J, the junction kept 5 bases outside the gene matches. CDR3 length: 14 amino acids. Germline loops: CDR1 MNHEY, CDR2 SVGAGI. In DNA, the CDR3 is TGTGCCAGCAGGGGCACAGGGGACAATCAGCCCCAGCATTTT. This codes for CASRGTGDNQPQHF.

This chain links TRBV6-1 with TRBJ2-1; D might be TRBD2 (5 bases). The CDR3 is 15 residues long. Germline CDR1 and CDR2: MNHNS and SASEGT. Trimming removed 2 bases at V and 7 bases at J, with 15 bases between. CDR3 region: CASSELGGGPNEQFF. As DNA, the CDR3 is TGTGCCAGCAGTGAACTTGGAGGCGGGCCTAATGAGCAGTTCTTC.

This chain links TRBV6-6 with TRBJ2-3, with TRBD2 matching 10 bases. Germline V gene data show CDR1 as MNHNY and CDR2 as SVGAGI (reference sequence). This CDR3 is 14 amino acids long. J lost 0 bases, V lost 6 bases, and 0 bases had no gene match. CDR3 region: CASRLAGSTDTQYF. The CDR3 DNA reads TGTGCCAGCAGACTAGCGGGGAGCACAGATACGCAGTATTTT.

The chain combines TRBV6-5 with TRBJ1-5, with 8 bases identical to TRBD1. The CDR3 spans 15 residues. Trimming removed 6 bases from V and 1 base from J; junction bases left unmatched: 5. The germline gives CDR1 MNHEY, CDR2 SVGAGI. CDR3 amino acids: CASSPDRGSNQPQHF. The CDR3, as DNA: TGTGCCAGCAGCCCCGACAGGGGAAGCAATCAGCCCCAGCATTTT.

This sequence joins TRBV28 and TRBJ1-3, with 8 positions matching TRBD1. Germline assignment: CDR1 MDHEN and CDR2 SYDVKM. Trimming at V came to 10 bases and at J to 0 bases, leaving 8 bases not matched to a gene. CDR3 length: 15 residues. The CDR3 spells CATLQGGASGNTIYF. CDR3 bases: TGTGCCACCCTACAGGGGGGCGCCTCTGGAAACACCATATATTTT. Complete variable domain (other parts from reference TRBV28 and TRBJ1-3): DVKVTQSSRYLVKRTGEKVFLECVQDMDHENMFWYRQDPGLGLRLIYFSYDVKMKEKGDIPEGYSVSREKKERFSLILESASTNQTSMYLCATLQGGASGNTIYFGEGSWLTVV.

This chain joins TRBV18 and TRBJ1-1; maybe TRBD1 (6 bases). Germline CDR1 reads KGHSH; CDR2 reads LQKENI. V was shortened by 9 bases and J by 3 bases, with 20 bases between the two germline ends. The CDR3 contains 15 residues. The CDR3 DNA follows: TGTGCCAGTCTTGACAGGTATGGGGTCGACACTGAAGCTTTCTTT. It is translated as CASLDRYGVDTEAFF.

The chain combines TRBV5-1 with TRBJ2-7; TRBD2 might be the D (5 bases). CDR3 length: 16 amino acids. The germline V gene has CDR1 SGHRS and CDR2 YFSETQ. Between the trimmed V and J ends, which lost 0 bases and 5 bases, there was a span of 18 bases. The CDR3: CASSLEALLAGDEQYF. CDR3 coding DNA: TGCGCCAGCAGCTTGGAAGCTCTGCTAGCAGGCGACGAGCAGTACTTC.